The 19 T cell receptor beta chains presented below share a single source sample, sequenced in a study of shared clonotypes between healthy human individuals. Libraries were prepared by immunoSEQ multiplex PCR; TCRdb keeps only in-frame clonotypes and omits some of them. Here the sample spans a few million clones, over 90% being singletons. Specimen: naive CD4+ T cells from PBMCs. Indicated subset: CD45RA+ positively selected. The receptors come from a young man in good health. Some clones in this sample may be carry-over from other donors' samples.

V usage is TRBV18 and J usage is TRBJ1-2; D is perhaps TRBD1 (5 bases). CDR1 is KGHSH, CDR2 LQKENI, per germline. Trimming cost V 6 bases and J 4 bases, with 18 bases left between them. The CDR3 contains 15 residues. The CDR3 here is CASSPGRDPIYGYTF. The CDR3 DNA reads TGTGCCAGCTCGCCGGGGAGGGACCCGATCTATGGCTACACCTTC. The complete variable domain, with remaining parts taken from reference TRBV18 and TRBJ1-2, reads NAGVMQNPRHLVRRRGQEARLRCSPMKGHSHVYWYRQLPEEGLKFMVYLQKENIIDESGMPKERFSAEFPKEGPSILRIQQVVRGDSAAYFCASSPGRDPIYGYTFGSGTRLTVV.

The rearrangement uses TRBV2 and TRBJ2-2; TRBD1 matches at 11 bases. V lost 6 bases and J lost 5; bases outside the gene matches: 11. The CDR3 has 17 amino acids. Germline V gives CDR1 SNHLY, CDR2 FYNNEI. In DNA, the CDR3 is TGTGCCAGCAGGGGACGGGACAGGGGGTTTGTTACCGGGGAGCTGTTTTTT. Translating gives CASRGRDRGFVTGELFF.

V gene TRBV2 combines with J gene TRBJ1-1; tentative D call: TRBD1 (6 bases). Between the trimmed V and J ends, which lost 9 bases and 4 bases, there was a span of 21 bases. CDR3 size: 15 residues. Germline V gene lookup returns CDR1 SNHLY and CDR2 FYNNEI. The CDR3 here is CASSQGMGIVTEAFF. The CDR3 DNA sequence: TGTGCCAGTAGTCAGGGGATGGGGATAGTCACTGAAGCTTTCTTT.

A note on this clone: Mismatch with germline at one junction end may stem from a read error. V is TRBV5-6 and J is TRBJ2-3, with 7 bases that match TRBD2. This CDR3 contains 13 residues. The germline V gene has CDR1 SGHDT and CDR2 YYEEEE. The CDR3, as DNA: TGTGCCAGCAGCTTGGCGCTAGCGGCCATCTCCGTTTTT. It encodes CASSLALAAISVF. Complete variable domain (other parts from reference TRBV5-6 and TRBJ2-3): DAGVTQSPTHLIKTRGQQVTLRCSPKSGHDTVSWYQQALGQGPQFIFQYYEEEERQRGNFPDRFSGHQFPNYSSELNVNALLLGDSALYLCASSLALAAISVFGPGTRLTVL.

The chain has TRBV7-8 and TRBJ2-3; D gene ambiguous. The germline CDR1 and CDR2 sequences are SGHVS and FQNEAQ. Trimming shortened V by 1 base and J by 1 base, and 9 bases separated the two germline ends. CDR3 size: 15 residues. In nucleotides, the CDR3 is TGTGCCAGCAGCTTAGGAGTCGCCGGCACAGATACGCAGTATTTT. This sequence encodes CASSLGVAGTDTQYF.

About this clone: This same CDR3 is encoded by further DNA sequences in the sample. The chain recombines TRBV7-2 with TRBJ2-5; D remains ambiguous. V gave up 5 bases and J gave up 5 bases, with 6 bases separating them. The CDR3 totals 11 residues. The germline gives CDR1 SGHTA, CDR2 FQGNSA. CDR3 protein: CASSLIETQYF. The CDR3 DNA sequence: TGTGCCAGCAGCCTTATTGAGACCCAGTACTTC.

This chain joins TRBV7-6 and TRBJ2-3; D unresolved. V was pared by 5 bases and J by 5 bases, with 17 bases between. CDR3 length: 15 residues. Germline CDR1 and CDR2: SGHVS and FNYEAQ. The CDR3 DNA sequence: TGTGCCAGCAGCACAGCCGGACCTCAGGTAGATACGCAGTATTTT. Its protein product is CASSTAGPQVDTQYF.

The genes are TRBV27 and TRBJ1-3; TRBD1 matches 7 bases. The CDR3 sequence is 14 residues long. Germline V lookup: CDR1 MNHEY, CDR2 SMNVEV (reference sequence). J gave up 2 bases and V 5 bases, and 3 bases lay outside the gene matches. The CDR3 sequence is CASSPGTAGNTIYF. CDR3 nucleotide sequence: TGTGCCAGCAGTCCGGGGACAGCTGGAAACACCATATATTTT.

The genes are TRBV30 and TRBJ1-6, with a tentative D call TRBD1 (5 bases). Germline V gene sequence: CDR1 GTSNPN, CDR2 SVGIG (reference sequence). This CDR3 comprises 14 residues. V lost 0 bases, J lost 9 bases, and 12 bases lay in between. CDR3 region: CAWSVGTPTSPLHF. In DNA, the CDR3 is TGTGCCTGGAGTGTAGGGACCCCTACTTCACCCCTCCACTTT.

The rearrangement joins TRBV6-5 to TRBJ1-5; no reliable D call. Per germline, CDR1 MNHEY and CDR2 SVGAGI. The CDR3 is 15 amino acids. V gave up 2 bases and J gave up 0 bases, with 8 bases separating them. CDR3 protein: CASSYVTGSNQPQHF. CDR3 nucleotide sequence: TGTGCCAGCAGTTACGTGACTGGTAGCAATCAGCCCCAGCATTTT.

J is TRBJ1-1 and V is TRBV11-3, with no clear D. The germline V gene encodes CDR1 SGHNT and CDR2 YENEEA. The CDR3 spans 13 residues. Between the trimmed V and J ends, which lost 0 bases and 9 bases, there was a span of 11 bases. CDR3 protein: CASSLDWKEKAFF. For the CDR3, the DNA is TGTGCCAGCAGCTTAGATTGGAAGGAGAAAGCTTTCTTT.

The chain links TRBV19 to TRBJ2-6, with D perhaps matching TRBD1 or TRBD2 (5 bases each). The CDR3 spans 20 residues. V lost 6 bases, J lost 1 base, and 25 bases lay in between. Germline assignment: CDR1 LNHDA and CDR2 SQIVND (reference sequence). CDR3 sequence (DNA): TGTGCCAGTAGACCTTTGGGGTCAGGGACGTCCCGTTCTGGGGCCAACGTCCTGACTTTC. Translation: CASRPLGSGTSRSGANVLTF.

V usage is TRBV20-1 and J usage is TRBJ2-7; D is ambiguous. The germline V gene encodes CDR1 DFQATT and CDR2 SNEGSKA (reference sequence). With 3 bases removed from V and 9 bases from J, the gap between germline ends came to 12 bases. This CDR3 has 11 residues. The DNA for the CDR3 is TGCAGTGCTAGCGGCCAGTTCGGGCAGTACTTC. Residues: CSASGQFGQYF.

This sequence joins TRBV5-4 and TRBJ2-1, with 10 positions matching TRBD2. The junction had 6 bases not matched to a gene; V was cut back by 3 bases and J by 9 bases. CDR1 and CDR2 (germline): SGHNT, YYREEE (reference sequence). This CDR3 comprises 14 residues. CDR3 residues: CASSSLTSGLEQFF. Written as DNA, the CDR3 is TGTGCCAGCAGCTCGCTGACTAGCGGGCTTGAGCAGTTCTTC.

J is TRBJ2-3 and V is TRBV28; 8 bases map to TRBD2. The germline gives CDR1 MDHEN, CDR2 SYDVKM. The CDR3 consists of 17 residues. V lost 3 bases to trimming and J lost 1 base; unmatched junction nucleotides: 9. In DNA form, the CDR3 reads TGTGCCAGCAGTTTCTACCGGCGGGGGGAGCGCACAGATACGCAGTATTTT. This sequence encodes CASSFYRRGERTDTQYF.

This clone was recorded once. The chain is built from TRBV6-5 and TRBJ2-2; D gene unclear. This CDR3 is built from 14 residues. Trimming stripped 5 bases from V and 1 base from J, with 8 bases between. CDR1 is MNHEY, CDR2 SVGAGI, per germline. CDR3 bases: TGTGCCAGCAGTCAGACAAGGAACACCGGGGAGCTGTTTTTT. The encoded protein is CASSQTRNTGELFF.

In regard to this clone: The same CDR3 is also encoded by other DNA sequences in this sample. The chain has TRBV28 and TRBJ1-2; 10 bases map to TRBD1. With 2 bases clipped from V and 3 bases from J, the junction kept 3 bases outside the gene matches. CDR3 length equals 15 residues. Germline assignment: CDR1 MDHEN and CDR2 SYDVKM. The CDR3 DNA reads as TGTGCCAGCAGTTTAGGACAGGGGGTTTACTATGGCTACACCTTC. Protein: CASSLGQGVYYGYTF.

As regards this clone: This same CDR3 is encoded by further DNA sequences in the sample. The V and J genes are TRBV7-2 and TRBJ2-7, with 9 bases matching TRBD1. Trimming took 1 base from V and 4 from J; bases not matched to a gene: 5. Germline values: CDR1 SGHTA, CDR2 FQGNSA. The CDR3 has 15 amino acids. In DNA, the CDR3 is TGTGCCAGCAGCTTAGTAGGACAGGGGACTTACGAGCAGTACTTC. It encodes CASSLVGQGTYEQYF.

CDR3 region: CASRETGRGNTIYF. CDR3 nucleotide sequence: TGTGCCAGCAGGGAAACAGGACGCGGAAACACCATATATTTT. V usage is TRBV2 and J usage is TRBJ1-3, with D possibly being TRBD1 (5 bases). The CDR3 runs 14 residues. The germline V gene encodes CDR1 SNHLY and CDR2 FYNNEI. Trimming cost V 6 bases and J 4 bases, with 13 bases left between them.